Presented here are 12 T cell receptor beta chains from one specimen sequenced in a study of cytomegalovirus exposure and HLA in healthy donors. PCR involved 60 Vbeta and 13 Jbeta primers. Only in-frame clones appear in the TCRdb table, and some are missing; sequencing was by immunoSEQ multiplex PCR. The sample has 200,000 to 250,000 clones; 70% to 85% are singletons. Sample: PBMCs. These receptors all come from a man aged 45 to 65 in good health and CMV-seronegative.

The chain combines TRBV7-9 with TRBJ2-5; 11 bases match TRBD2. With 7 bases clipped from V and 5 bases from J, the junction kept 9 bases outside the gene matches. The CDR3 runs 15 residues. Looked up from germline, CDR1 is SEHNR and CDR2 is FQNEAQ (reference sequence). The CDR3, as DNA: TGTGCCAGCACTCTACTAGCGGGAGCGACGGAGACCCAGTACTTC. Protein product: CASTLLAGATETQYF.

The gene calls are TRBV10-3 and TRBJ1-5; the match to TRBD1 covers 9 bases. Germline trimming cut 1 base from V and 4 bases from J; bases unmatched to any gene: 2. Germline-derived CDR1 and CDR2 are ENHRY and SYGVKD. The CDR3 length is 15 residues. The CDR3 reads CAISELGQGNQPQHF. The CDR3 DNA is TGTGCCATCAGTGAGTTGGGACAGGGTAATCAGCCCCAGCATTTT.

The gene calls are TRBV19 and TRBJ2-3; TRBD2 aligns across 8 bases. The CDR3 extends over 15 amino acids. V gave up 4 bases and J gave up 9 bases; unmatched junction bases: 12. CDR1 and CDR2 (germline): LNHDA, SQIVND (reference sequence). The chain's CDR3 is CASSKAAGERRTQYF. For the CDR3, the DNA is TGTGCCAGTAGTAAAGCAGCGGGAGAAAGAAGGACGCAGTATTTT.

In nucleotides, the CDR3 is TGTGCCAGCAGTAGAAAGCCGGTCGTTAATGAAAAACTGTTTTTT. Translating gives CASSRKPVVNEKLFF. V is TRBV6-5 and J is TRBJ1-4; D not certain. Germline V gene lookup returns CDR1 MNHEY and CDR2 SVGAGI. The CDR3 sequence is 15 residues long. V was clipped by 5 bases and J by 4 bases, with 14 bases between them.

This chain's CDR3 is CASSQSEPYMAFF. CDR3 coding DNA: TGCGCCAGCAGTCAATCCGAACCTTACATGGCTTTCTTT. This chain joins TRBV23-1 and TRBJ1-1; D call uncertain. TRBV23-1 falls under the ORF class, with uncertain function. The CDR3 length is 13 residues. V lost 0 bases to trimming and J lost 11 bases, with 13 bases between them.

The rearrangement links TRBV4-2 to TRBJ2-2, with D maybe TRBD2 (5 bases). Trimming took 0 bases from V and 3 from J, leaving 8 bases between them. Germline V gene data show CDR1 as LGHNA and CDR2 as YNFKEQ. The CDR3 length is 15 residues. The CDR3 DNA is TGTGCCAGCAGCCAAGAAGCTAGCTACACCGGGGAGCTGTTTTTT. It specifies CASSQEASYTGELFF.

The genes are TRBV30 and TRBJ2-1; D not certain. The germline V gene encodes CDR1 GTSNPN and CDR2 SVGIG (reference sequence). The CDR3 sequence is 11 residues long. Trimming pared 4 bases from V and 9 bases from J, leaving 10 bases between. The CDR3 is CAWTVSTEQFF. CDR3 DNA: TGTGCCTGGACCGTGAGTACTGAGCAGTTCTTC.

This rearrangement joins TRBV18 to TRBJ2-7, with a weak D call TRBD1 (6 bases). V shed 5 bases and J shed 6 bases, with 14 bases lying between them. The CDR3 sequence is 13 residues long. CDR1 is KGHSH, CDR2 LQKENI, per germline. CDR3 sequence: CASSATGVSEQYF. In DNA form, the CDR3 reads TGTGCCAGCTCAGCGACAGGCGTCTCCGAGCAGTACTTC.

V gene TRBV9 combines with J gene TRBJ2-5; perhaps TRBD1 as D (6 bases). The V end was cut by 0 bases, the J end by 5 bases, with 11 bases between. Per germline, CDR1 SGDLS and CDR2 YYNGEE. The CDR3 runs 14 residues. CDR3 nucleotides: TGTGCCAGCAGCGTAGTTGGGGGCTGGGAGACCCAGTACTTC. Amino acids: CASSVVGGWETQYF.

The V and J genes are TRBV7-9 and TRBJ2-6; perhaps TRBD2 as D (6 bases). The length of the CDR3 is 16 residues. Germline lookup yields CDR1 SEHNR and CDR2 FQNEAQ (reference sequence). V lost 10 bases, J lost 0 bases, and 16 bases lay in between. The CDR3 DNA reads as TGTGCCACCCGGGGGATATCGAGCTCTGGGGCCAACGTCCTGACTTTC. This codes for CATRGISSSGANVLTF.

The CDR3 protein is CASSFSSGRESEQFF. The CDR3 DNA reads TGTGCCAGCAGCTTTTCCAGCGGCAGAGAGAGTGAGCAGTTCTTC. The chain combines TRBV7-9 with TRBJ2-1; possibly TRBD2 for D (5 bases). Germline values: CDR1 SEHNR, CDR2 FQNEAQ (reference sequence). This CDR3 spans 15 amino acids. Trimming cost V 3 bases and J 9 bases, with 18 bases left between them.

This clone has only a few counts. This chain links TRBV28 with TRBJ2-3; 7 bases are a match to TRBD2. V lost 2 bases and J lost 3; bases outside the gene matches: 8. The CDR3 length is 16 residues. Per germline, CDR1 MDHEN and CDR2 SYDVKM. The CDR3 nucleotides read TGTGCCAGCAGTTTAGGAGGGGCCGGGGGGACAGATACGCAGTATTTT. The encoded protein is CASSLGGAGGTDTQYF.